This T cell receptor beta chain was sequenced during a study of lymphopenia after photon versus proton radiotherapy. TCRdb keeps only in-frame clones here, not all; method: immunoSEQ multiplex PCR. The table shows 26,000 or so clones, with 85% occurring only once. V was pared by 3 bases and J by 2 bases, with 17 bases between. From germline, CDR1 is WNHNN and CDR2 SYGVQD (reference sequence). The CDR3 totals 16 residues. The chain combines TRBV10-1 with TRBJ2-7, with D possibly being TRBD2 (5 bases). The sample consisted of peripheral blood, taken from a patient treated with photon-based radiotherapy. The source is a young man with gastric cancer. The CDR3 DNA follows: TGCGCCAGCAGTGATGGAGATGGGCGGGCCCCCTACGAGCAGTACTTC. Protein: CASSDGDGRAPYEQYF.